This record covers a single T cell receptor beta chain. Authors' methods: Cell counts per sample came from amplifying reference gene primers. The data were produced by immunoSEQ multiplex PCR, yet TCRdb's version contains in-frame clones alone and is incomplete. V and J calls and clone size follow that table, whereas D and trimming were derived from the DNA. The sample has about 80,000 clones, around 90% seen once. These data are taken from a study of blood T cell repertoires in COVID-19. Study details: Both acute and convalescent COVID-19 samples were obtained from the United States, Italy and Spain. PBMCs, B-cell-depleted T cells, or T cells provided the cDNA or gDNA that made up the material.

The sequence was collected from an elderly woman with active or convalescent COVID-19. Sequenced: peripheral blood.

The CDR3 spells CASSSTSGSYEQYF. DNA of the CDR3: TGTGCCAGCAGCTCGACTAGCGGCTCATACGAGCAGTACTTC. The chain links TRBV7-8 to TRBJ2-7; 9 nucleotides agree with TRBD2. Germline assignment: CDR1 SGHVS and CDR2 FQNEAQ. The CDR3 consists of 14 residues. V dropped 4 bases and J dropped 4; count of bases not matched to a gene: 5.